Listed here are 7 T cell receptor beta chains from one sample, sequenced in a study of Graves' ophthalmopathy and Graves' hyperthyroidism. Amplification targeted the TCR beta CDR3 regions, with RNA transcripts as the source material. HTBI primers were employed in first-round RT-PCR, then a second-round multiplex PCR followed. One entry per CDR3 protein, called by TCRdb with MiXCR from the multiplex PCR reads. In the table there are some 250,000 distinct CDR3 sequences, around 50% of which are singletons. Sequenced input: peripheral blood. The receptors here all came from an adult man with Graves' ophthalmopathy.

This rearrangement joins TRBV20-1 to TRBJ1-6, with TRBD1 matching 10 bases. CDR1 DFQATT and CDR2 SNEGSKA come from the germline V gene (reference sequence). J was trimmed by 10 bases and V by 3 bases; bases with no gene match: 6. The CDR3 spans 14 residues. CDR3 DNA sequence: TGCAGTGCTAGGGACAGGGGGTACGGGTCACCCCTCCACTTT. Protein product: CSARDRGYGSPLHF.

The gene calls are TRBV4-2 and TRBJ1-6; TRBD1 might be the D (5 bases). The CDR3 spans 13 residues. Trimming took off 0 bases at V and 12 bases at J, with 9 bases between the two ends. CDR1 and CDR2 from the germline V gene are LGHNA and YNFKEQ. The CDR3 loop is CASSQDWGKPLHF. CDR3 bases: TGTGCCAGCAGCCAAGATTGGGGCAAACCCCTCCACTTT.

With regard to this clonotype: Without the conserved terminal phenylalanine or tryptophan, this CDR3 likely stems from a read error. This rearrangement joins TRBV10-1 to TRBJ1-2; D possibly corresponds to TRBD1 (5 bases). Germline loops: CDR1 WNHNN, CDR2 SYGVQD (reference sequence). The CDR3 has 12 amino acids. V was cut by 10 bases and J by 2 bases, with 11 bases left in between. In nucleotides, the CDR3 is TGCGCCATCACAGGCGGAAACTATGGCTACACCCTC. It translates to CAITGGNYGYTL.

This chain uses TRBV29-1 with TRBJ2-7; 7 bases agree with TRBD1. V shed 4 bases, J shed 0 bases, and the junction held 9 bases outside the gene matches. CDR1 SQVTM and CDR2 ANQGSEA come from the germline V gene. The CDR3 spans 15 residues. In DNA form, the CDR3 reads TGCAGCGTTGTACCCCAGGACAGGATCTCCTACGAGCAGTACTTC. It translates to CSVVPQDRISYEQYF.

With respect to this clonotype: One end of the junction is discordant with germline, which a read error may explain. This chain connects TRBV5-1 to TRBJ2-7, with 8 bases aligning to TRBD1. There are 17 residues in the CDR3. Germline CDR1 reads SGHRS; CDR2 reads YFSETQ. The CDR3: CASSLKPQGASVYGQYF. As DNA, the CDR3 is TGCGCCAGCAGCTTGAAACCGCAGGGGGCGTCGGTCTACGGGCAGTACTTC. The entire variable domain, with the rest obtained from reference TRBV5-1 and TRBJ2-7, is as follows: KAGVTQTPRYLIKTRGQQVTLSCSPISGHRSVSWYQQTPGQGLQFLFEYFSETQRNKGNFPGRFSGRQFSNSRSEMNVSTLELGDSALYLCASSLKPQGASVYGQYFGPGTRLTVT.

CDR3 region: CAISLDRGDEQYF. The DNA for the CDR3 is TGTGCCATCAGCCTGGATCGGGGGGACGAGCAGTACTTC. The chain uses TRBV10-3 and TRBJ2-7; 7 nucleotides match TRBD2. The CDR3 loop spans 13 amino acids. The trim removed 6 bases at V and 5 bases at J, leaving 7 bases unmatched. Germline V gene lookup returns CDR1 ENHRY and CDR2 SYGVKD.

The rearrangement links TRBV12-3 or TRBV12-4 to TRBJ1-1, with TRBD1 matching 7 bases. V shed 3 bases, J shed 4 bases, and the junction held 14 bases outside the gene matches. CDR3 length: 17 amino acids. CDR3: CASSFFGLGGRGTEAFF. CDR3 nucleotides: TGTGCCAGCAGTTTTTTTGGCCTAGGGGGCAGGGGCACTGAAGCTTTCTTT.